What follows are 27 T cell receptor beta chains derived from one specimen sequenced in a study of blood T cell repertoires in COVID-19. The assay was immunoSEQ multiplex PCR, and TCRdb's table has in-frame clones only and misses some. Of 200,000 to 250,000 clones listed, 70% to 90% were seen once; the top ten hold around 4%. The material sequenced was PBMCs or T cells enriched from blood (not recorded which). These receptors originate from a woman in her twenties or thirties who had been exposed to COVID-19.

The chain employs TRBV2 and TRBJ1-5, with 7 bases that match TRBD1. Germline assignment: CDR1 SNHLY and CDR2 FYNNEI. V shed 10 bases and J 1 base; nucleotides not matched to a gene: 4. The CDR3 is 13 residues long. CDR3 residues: CATSGQSNQPQHF. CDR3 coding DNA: TGTGCCACCTCGGGACAGAGCAATCAGCCCCAGCATTTT.

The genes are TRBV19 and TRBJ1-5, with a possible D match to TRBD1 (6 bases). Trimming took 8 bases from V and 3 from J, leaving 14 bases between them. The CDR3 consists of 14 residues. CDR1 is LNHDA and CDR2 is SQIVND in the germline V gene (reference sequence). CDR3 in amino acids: CASRGQLDNQPQHF. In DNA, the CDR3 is TGTGCCAGTCGCGGACAGTTAGACAATCAGCCCCAGCATTTT.

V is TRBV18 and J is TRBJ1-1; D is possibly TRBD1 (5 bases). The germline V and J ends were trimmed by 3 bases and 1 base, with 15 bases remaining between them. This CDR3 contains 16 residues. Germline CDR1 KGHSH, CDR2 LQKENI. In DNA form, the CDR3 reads TGTGCCAGCTCACCTAGCCTCCCTGACAGGAACACTGAAGCTTTCTTT. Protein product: CASSPSLPDRNTEAFF.

The CDR3 coding sequence is TGTGCCAGCAGTTGGTCAGGGGGCCCTTATAGCAATCAGCCCCAGCATTTT. This codes for CASSWSGGPYSNQPQHF. This chain connects TRBV27 to TRBJ1-5; TRBD1 matches 8 bases. This CDR3 contains 17 residues. V shed 4 bases and J 0 bases; nucleotides not matched to a gene: 8. CDR1 and CDR2 (germline): MNHEY, SMNVEV (reference sequence).

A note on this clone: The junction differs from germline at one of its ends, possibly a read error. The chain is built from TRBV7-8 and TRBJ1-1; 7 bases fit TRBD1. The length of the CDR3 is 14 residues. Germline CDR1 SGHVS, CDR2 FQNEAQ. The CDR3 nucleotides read TGTGCCAGCAGCATCCTGACAGGGAACTCTGAAGCTTTCTTT. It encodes CASSILTGNSEAFF.

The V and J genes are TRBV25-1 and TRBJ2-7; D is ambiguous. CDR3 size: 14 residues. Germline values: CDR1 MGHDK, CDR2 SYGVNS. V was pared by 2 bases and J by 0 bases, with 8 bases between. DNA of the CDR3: TGTGCCAGCAGTGAAGTGGGCACCTCCTACGAGCAGTACTTC. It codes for CASSEVGTSYEQYF.

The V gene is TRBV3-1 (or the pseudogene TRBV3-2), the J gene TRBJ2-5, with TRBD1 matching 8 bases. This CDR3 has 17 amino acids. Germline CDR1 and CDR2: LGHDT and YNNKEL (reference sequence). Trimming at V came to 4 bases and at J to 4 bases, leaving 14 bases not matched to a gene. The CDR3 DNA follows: TGTGCCAGCAGCCCGGGCCGCCAGGGGGCGGCGTTAGAGACCCAGTACTTC. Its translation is CASSPGRQGAALETQYF.

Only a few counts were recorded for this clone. CDR3 DNA: TGTGCCAGCAGTGAAGTCAACAGGAACTCTGGAAACACCATATATTTT. Protein: CASSEVNRNSGNTIYF. The chain employs TRBV6-1 and TRBJ1-3; maybe TRBD1 (5 bases). The CDR3 contains 16 residues. CDR1 MNHNS and CDR2 SASEGT come from the germline V gene. Between the trimmed V and J ends, which lost 1 base and 0 bases, there was a span of 10 bases.

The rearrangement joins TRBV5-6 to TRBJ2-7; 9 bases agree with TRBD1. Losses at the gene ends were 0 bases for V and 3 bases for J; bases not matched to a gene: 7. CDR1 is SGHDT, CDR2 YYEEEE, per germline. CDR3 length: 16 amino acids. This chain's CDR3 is CASSLAQGALIYEQYF. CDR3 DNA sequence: TGTGCCAGCAGCTTGGCACAGGGGGCGCTTATCTACGAGCAGTACTTC.

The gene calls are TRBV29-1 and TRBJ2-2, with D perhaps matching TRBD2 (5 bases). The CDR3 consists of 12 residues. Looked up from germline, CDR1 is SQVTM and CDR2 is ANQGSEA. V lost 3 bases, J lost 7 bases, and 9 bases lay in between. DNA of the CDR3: TGCAGCGTTGACAGGAGCGGCGGGGAGCTGTTTTTT. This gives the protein CSVDRSGGELFF.

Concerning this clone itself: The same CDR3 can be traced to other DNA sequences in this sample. The CDR3 DNA follows: TGTGCCAGCAGCGTAGCCACAGGGGGGACCTACGAGCAGTACTTC. Protein product: CASSVATGGTYEQYF. The chain joins TRBV9 to TRBJ2-7, with 8 bases that match TRBD1. The CDR3 runs 15 residues. Germline V gives CDR1 SGDLS, CDR2 YYNGEE. V shed 0 bases, J shed 2 bases, and the junction held 4 bases outside the gene matches.

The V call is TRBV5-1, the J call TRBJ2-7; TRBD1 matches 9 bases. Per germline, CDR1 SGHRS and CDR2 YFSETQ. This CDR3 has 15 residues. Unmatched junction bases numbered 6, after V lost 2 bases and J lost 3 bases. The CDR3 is CASSFWTGEIYEQYF. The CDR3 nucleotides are TGCGCCAGCAGCTTTTGGACAGGGGAAATCTACGAGCAGTACTTC.

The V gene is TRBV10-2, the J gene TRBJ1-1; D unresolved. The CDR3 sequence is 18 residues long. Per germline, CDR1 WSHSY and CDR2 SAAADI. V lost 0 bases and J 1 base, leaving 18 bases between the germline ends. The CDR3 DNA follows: TGCGCCAGCAGTGAGTCTCCGGGAGAAGGACTGGGGAACACTGAAGCTTTCTTT. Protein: CASSESPGEGLGNTEAFF.

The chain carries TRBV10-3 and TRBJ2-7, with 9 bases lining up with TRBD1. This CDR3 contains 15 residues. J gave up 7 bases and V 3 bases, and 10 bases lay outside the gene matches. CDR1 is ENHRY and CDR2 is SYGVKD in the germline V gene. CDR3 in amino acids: CAISDEPGQGREQYF. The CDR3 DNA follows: TGTGCCATCAGTGATGAACCGGGACAGGGACGGGAGCAGTACTTC.

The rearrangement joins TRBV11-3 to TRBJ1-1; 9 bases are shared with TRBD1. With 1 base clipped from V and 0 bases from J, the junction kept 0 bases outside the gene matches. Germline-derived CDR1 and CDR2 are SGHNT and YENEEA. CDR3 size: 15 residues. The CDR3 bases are TGTGCCAGCAGCTTAGGGGACAGGGTGAACACTGAAGCTTTCTTT. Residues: CASSLGDRVNTEAFF.

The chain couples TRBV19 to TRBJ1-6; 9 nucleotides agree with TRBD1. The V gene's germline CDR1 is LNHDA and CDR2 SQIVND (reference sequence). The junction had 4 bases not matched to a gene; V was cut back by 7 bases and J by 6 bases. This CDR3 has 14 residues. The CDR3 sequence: CASTRQGGNSPLHF. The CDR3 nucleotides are TGTGCCAGTACCCGACAGGGGGGTAATTCACCCCTCCACTTT.

The CDR3 DNA reads TGTGCCAGCAGTGAACGGCGGACTAGCGGGGAAATTTCCTACGAGCAGTACTTC. Translating gives CASSERRTSGEISYEQYF. The V gene is TRBV2, the J gene TRBJ2-7; 12 bases map to TRBD2. The CDR3 has 18 amino acids. Germline loops: CDR1 SNHLY, CDR2 FYNNEI. V was clipped by 2 bases and J by 1 base; unmatched bases: 9.

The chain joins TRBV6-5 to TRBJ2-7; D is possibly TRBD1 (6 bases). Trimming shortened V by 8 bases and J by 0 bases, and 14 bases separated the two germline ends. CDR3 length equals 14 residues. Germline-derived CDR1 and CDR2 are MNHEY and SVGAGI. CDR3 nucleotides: TGTGCCAGCGCCAGAGGACAGAGCTCCTACGAGCAGTACTTC. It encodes CASARGQSSYEQYF.

CDR3 bases: TGTGCCAGCAGGGAGACAGGGAATAATAATTCACCCCTCCACTTT. Translating it yields CASRETGNNNSPLHF. The V and J genes are TRBV6-5 and TRBJ1-6; TRBD1 agrees at 7 bases. CDR1 and CDR2 from the germline V gene are MNHEY and SVGAGI. The CDR3 covers 15 residues. After removal of 6 bases from V and 5 bases from J, the junction contained 7 bases not matched to a gene.

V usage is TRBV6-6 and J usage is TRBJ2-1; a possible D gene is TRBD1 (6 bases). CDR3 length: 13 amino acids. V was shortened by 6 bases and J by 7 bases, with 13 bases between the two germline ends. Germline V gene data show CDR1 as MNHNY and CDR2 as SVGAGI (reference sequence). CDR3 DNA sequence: TGTGCCAGCAGCCCAAGCAGGGGAAATGAGCAGTTCTTC. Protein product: CASSPSRGNEQFF.

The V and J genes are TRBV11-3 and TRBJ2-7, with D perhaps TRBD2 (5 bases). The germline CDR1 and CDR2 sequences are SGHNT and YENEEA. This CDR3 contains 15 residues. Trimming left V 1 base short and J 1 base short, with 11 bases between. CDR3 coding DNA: TGTGCCAGCAGCTTAGGCGGGCAGCAATCCTACGAGCAGTACTTC. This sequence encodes CASSLGGQQSYEQYF.

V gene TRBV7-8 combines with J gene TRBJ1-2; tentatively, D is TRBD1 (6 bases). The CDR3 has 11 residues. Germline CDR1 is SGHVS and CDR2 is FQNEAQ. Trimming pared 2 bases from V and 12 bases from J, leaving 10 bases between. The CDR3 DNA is TGTGCCAGCAGCTTATCGACAGGACACACCTTC. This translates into CASSLSTGHTF. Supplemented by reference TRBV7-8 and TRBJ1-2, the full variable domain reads GAGVSQSPRYKVAKRGQDVALRCDPISGHVSLFWYQQALGQGPEFLTYFQNEAQLDKSGLPSDRFFAERPEGSVSTLKIQRTQQEDSAVYLCASSLSTGHTFGSGTRLTVV.

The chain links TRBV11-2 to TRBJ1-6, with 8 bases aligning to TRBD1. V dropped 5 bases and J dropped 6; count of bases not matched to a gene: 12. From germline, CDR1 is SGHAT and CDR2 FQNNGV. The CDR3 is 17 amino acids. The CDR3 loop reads CASSNIGQGALNSPLHF. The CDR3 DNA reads TGTGCCAGCAGCAATATCGGGCAGGGGGCTCTTAATTCACCCCTCCACTTT.

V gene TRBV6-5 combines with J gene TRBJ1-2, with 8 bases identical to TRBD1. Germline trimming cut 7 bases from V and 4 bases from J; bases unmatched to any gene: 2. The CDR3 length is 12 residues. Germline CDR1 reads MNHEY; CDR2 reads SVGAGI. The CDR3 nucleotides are TGTGCCAGCACAGGACAGGGCTATGGCTACACCTTC. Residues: CASTGQGYGYTF.

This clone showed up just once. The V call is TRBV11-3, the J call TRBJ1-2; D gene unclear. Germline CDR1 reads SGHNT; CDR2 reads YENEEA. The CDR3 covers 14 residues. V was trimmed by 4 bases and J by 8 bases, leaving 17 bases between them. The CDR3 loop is CASSWTGLNGGYTF. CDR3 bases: TGTGCCAGCAGCTGGACTGGGCTAAATGGCGGCTACACCTTC.

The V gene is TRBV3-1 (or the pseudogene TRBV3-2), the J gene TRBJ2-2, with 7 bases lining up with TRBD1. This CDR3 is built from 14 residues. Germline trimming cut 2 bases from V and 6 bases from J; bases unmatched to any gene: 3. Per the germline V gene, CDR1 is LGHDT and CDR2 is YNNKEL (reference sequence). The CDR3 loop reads CASSQLGTAGELFF. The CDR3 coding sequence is TGTGCCAGCAGCCAACTAGGGACAGCCGGGGAGCTGTTTTTT.

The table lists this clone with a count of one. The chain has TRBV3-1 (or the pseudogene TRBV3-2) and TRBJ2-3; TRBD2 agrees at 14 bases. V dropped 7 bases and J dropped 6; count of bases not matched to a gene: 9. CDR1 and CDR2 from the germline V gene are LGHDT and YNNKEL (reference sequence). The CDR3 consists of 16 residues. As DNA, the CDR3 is TGTGCCAGCACCACCCGGACTAGCGGGGGGCGGGATACGCAGTATTTT. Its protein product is CASTTRTSGGRDTQYF.